This T cell receptor (beta chain) was captured in a study of identifying expanded T cells in peripheral blood. Per the germline V gene, CDR1 is SGHTA and CDR2 is FQGNSA. V lost 1 base and J lost 7, with 13 bases in between. The CDR3 consists of 15 residues. Profiling relied on immunoSEQ multiplex PCR, and the TCRdb table lists in-frame clones only, not all of them. This table holds about 100,000 clones, 80% to 90% found once. Sequences were obtained from blood. The clonotype comes from a person aged 18-69 years in good health. The genes are TRBV7-2 and TRBJ2-2; D gene uncertain. CDR3 nucleotide sequence: TGTGCCAGCAGCTTAGTAGCCGGGTCAATCGGGGAGCTGTTTTTT. It encodes CASSLVAGSIGELFF.